These T cell receptor beta chains were read from a single sample in a study of technical replicates of blood from several donors. The data were produced by immunoSEQ multiplex PCR, yet TCRdb's version contains in-frame clones alone and is incomplete. Here the sample spans about 83,000 clones, more than 90% being singletons. Sequencing used T cells isolated from PBMCs. These receptors were collected from a human donor in good health. Both conserved end residues are trimmed from each CDR3. Fields, in order: V gene, J gene, CDR3 protein.

>TRBV27|TRBJ2-5
ASSLRREGQETQY
>TRBV29-1|TRBJ1-2
SVENPGQLEYGYT
>TRBV27|TRBJ2-5
ASSPRGLTQY
>TRBV14|TRBJ2-7
ASSHGRGWHEQY
>TRBV7-2|TRBJ2-2
ASSPRGGGNTGELF
>TRBV9|TRBJ1-4
ASSQRAGVYEKLF
>TRBV10-2|TRBJ1-3
ASSEERTIY
>TRBV14|TRBJ2-3
ASSQVTGATDTQY
>TRBV5-1|TRBJ1-1
ASSSAGSGGTEAF
>TRBV6-5|TRBJ2-7
ASSLQGAPTYEQY
>TRBV2|TRBJ2-1
ASKLAGYNEQF
>TRBV2|TRBJ1-2
ASRRDSNYGYT
>TRBV27|TRBJ2-1
ASSYHRGSGVNNEQF
>TRBV2|TRBJ2-7
ASGTGAYEQY
>TRBV5-4|TRBJ1-3
ASSLQGSGNTIY
>TRBV5-1|TRBJ1-1
ASSMTGPIDTEAF
>TRBV10-3|TRBJ2-2
AIRLQGAGELF
>TRBV5-1|TRBJ1-3
ASSLGTNSGNTIY
>TRBV27|TRBJ1-2
ASSPYPNNGYT
>TRBV4-1|TRBJ2-5
ASSLYPGTVQETQY
>TRBV19|TRBJ1-1
ASSILPRQGNTEAF
>TRBV5-1|TRBJ1-3
ASSLDKTNTIY
>TRBV7-9|TRBJ1-2
ASSLEQGIYGYT
>TRBV10-3|TRBJ2-2
AIRGTSLRGNTGELF
>TRBV2|TRBJ1-5
ASRAGDRDSNQPQH
>TRBV28|TRBJ2-7
ASLSRGGSSYEQY
>TRBV5-4|TRBJ2-4
ASSWERGGPKNIQY
>TRBV9|TRBJ2-5
ASSPGGGAGETQY
>TRBV11-2|TRBJ2-7
ASSSGVWEQY
>TRBV7-2|TRBJ2-7
ASSLFGTGDSEQY
>TRBV28|TRBJ2-5
ASSDPGSETQY
>TRBV2|TRBJ1-2
ASSEMSRQGGYT
>TRBV29-1|TRBJ1-3
SVVTEGNTIY
>TRBV11-2|TRBJ2-5
ASSLDGPAEETQY
>TRBV19|TRBJ1-1
ASKGVRTEAF
>TRBV18|TRBJ2-7
ASSPGTSGISYEQY
>TRBV6-5|TRBJ2-3
ASSYERTSGHTQY
>TRBV5-6|TRBJ2-5
ASTISKQSQETQY
>TRBV11-2|TRBJ2-2
ASSLTGTAGELF
>TRBV6-6|TRBJ1-1
ASRRDREAEAF
>TRBV29-1|TRBJ2-5
SARTGGSQETQY
>TRBV5-5|TRBJ1-5
ASSLAGQTNQPQH
>TRBV5-1|TRBJ1-5
ASSRGDNQPQH
>TRBV30|TRBJ1-5
AWSVLGGRLDQPQH
>TRBV7-9|TRBJ1-4
ASSLRDSHNEKLF
>TRBV5-4|TRBJ1-3
ASSPGGAGNTIY
>TRBV6-1|TRBJ2-3
ASSEGGGADTQY
>TRBV10-1|TRBJ2-1
ASSEQLAGGPSSYNEQF